The rows below give T cell receptor beta chains drawn from one sample of a study of blood T cell repertoires in COVID-19. This table comes from immunoSEQ multiplex PCR, and its TCRdb copy is limited to in-frame clones, with some not included. The sample includes some 270,000 clones, roughly 90% of them seen just once. The sample consisted of peripheral blood. The receptor set was obtained from a man aged 50-59 years with acute or convalescent COVID-19. CDR3s include the opening cysteine and the closing phenylalanine or tryptophan. The D gene is left open where the match is weak. The listing skips clone size in some rows; elsewhere it reads once, few, many or a size class.

v_call	j_call	d_call	clone_size	cdr3_nt	cdr3_aa
TRBV7-9	TRBJ1-6	TRBD1	.	TGTGCCAGCAGGCGGACAGGGGATTCACCCCTCCACTTT	CASRRTGDSPLHF
TRBV11-3	TRBJ2-2	.	.	TGTGCCAGCAGCCCCTCTGGGCCGAACACCGGGGAGCTGTTTTTT	CASSPSGPNTGELFF
TRBV12-3/TRBV12-4	TRBJ1-2	.	.	TGTGCCAGCAGGGACAGTGGGATCTATGGCTACACCTTC	CASRDSGIYGYTF
TRBV7-8	TRBJ1-4	.	.	TGTGCCAGCAGCTTTCGGCGGGCTAATGAAAAACTGTTTTTT	CASSFRRANEKLFF
TRBV6-4	TRBJ2-2	TRBD2	.	TGTGCCAGCAGGTTGGGACTAGGTACCGGGGAGCTGTTTTTT	CASRLGLGTGELFF
TRBV30	TRBJ2-3	TRBD2	.	TGTGCCTGGAATTTGGCGGGGGGCACAGATACGCAGTATTTT	CAWNLAGGTDTQYF
TRBV10-2	TRBJ2-5	.	.	TGCGCCAGCAGGCGCGGGGAAGAGACCCAGTACTTC	CASRRGEETQYF
TRBV29-1	TRBJ2-3	.	.	TGCAGCGTTGAAGCCCCGACAGATACGCAGTATTTT	CSVEAPTDTQYF
TRBV20-1	TRBJ1-6	.	.	TGCAGTGCTAGTCCGGGGGGCGTCTATAATTCACCCCTCCACTTT	CSASPGGVYNSPLHF
TRBV29-1	TRBJ1-2	.	.	TGCAGCGTTGTTAGGGGGAACTATGGCTACACCTTC	CSVVRGNYGYTF
TRBV5-1	TRBJ2-5	.	.	TGCGCCAGCAGCTTGGCTACGTACCAAGAGACCCAGTACTTC	CASSLATYQETQYF
TRBV5-1	TRBJ1-6	.	once	TGCGCCAGCAGCTTGGCCGAGGGATCACCCCTCCACTTT	CASSLAEGSPLHF
TRBV18	TRBJ1-2	TRBD1	.	TGTGCCAGCTCCACCACGTGGGGGCCTAGACAGGGCGATAACTATGGCTACACCTTC	CASSTTWGPRQGDNYGYTF
TRBV4-1	TRBJ2-7	.	.	TGCGCCAGCAGCCAGGCAGGGCTTCGGTCCTACGAGCAGTACTTC	CASSQAGLRSYEQYF
TRBV15	TRBJ1-4	.	.	TGTGCCACCAGCAGAGATGGCAGGTCTAATGAAAAACTGTTTTTT	CATSRDGRSNEKLFF
TRBV29-1	TRBJ2-7	.	.	TGCAGCGTTTGGTCCCTTTACGGCTCCTACGAGCAGTACTTC	CSVWSLYGSYEQYF
TRBV6-1	TRBJ1-5	TRBD1	.	TGTGCCAGCAGTGAAGAGGGCGGGACAGGGCTTCAGCCCCAGCATTTT	CASSEEGGTGLQPQHF
TRBV2	TRBJ1-2	.	.	TGTGCCAGCAGTGAAGCGGGCCGCCGCTATGGCTACACCTTC	CASSEAGRRYGYTF
TRBV6-5	TRBJ1-5	.	.	TGTGCCAGCAGTTTGACGGGGAGGGAGCCCCAGCATTTT	CASSLTGREPQHF
TRBV2	TRBJ2-3	.	.	TGTGCCAGCACCAGGTGGGGGGACACAGATACGCAGTATTTT	CASTRWGDTDTQYF
TRBV4-1	TRBJ2-1	.	.	TGCGCCAGCAGCAGCAGGGTCCATGAGCAGTTCTTC	CASSSRVHEQFF
TRBV24-1	TRBJ1-1	TRBD1	once	TGTGCCACCACCGCAGGGAATCCGGGACAGGCCCATCAACGGGACACTGAAGCTTTCTTT	CATTAGNPGQAHQRDTEAFF
TRBV5-1	TRBJ1-5	TRBD1	.	TGCGCCAGCAGCTTGGCCGGACAGGGGGAACAGCCCCAGCATTTT	CASSLAGQGEQPQHF
TRBV5-1	TRBJ2-6	TRBD1	.	TGCGCCAGCAGCTTGCTTGGGACAGCTAGCTCTGGGGCCAACGTCCTGACTTTC	CASSLLGTASSGANVLTF
TRBV15	TRBJ1-1	.	.	TGTGCCACGGGAAGGGGGTACGGCACTGAAGCTTTCTTT	CATGRGYGTEAFF
TRBV11-1	TRBJ1-1	.	.	TGTGCCAGCAGTCCACCCAGGGTGTCGTACGATGAAGCTTTCTTT	CASSPPRVSYDEAFF
TRBV5-4	TRBJ2-3	.	.	TGTGCCAGCAGCTTGGCTCAGTTCACAGATACGCAGTATTTT	CASSLAQFTDTQYF
TRBV29-1	TRBJ1-2	TRBD1	.	TGCAGCGTTGGAGCAGGGGGTGAGGTCGATGGCTACACCTTC	CSVGAGGEVDGYTF
TRBV6-5	TRBJ2-4	.	.	TGTGCCAGCAGCCCCAACCGACAGGTTCAGTACTTC	CASSPNRQVQYF
TRBV24-1	TRBJ2-2	.	few	TGTGCCACCCGGACACCAAACACCGGGGAGCTGTTTTTT	CATRTPNTGELFF
TRBV6-5	TRBJ1-5	.	.	TGTGCCAGCAGTTACTCGGGCAGGGGACCTAATCAGCCCCAGCATTTT	CASSYSGRGPNQPQHF
TRBV18	TRBJ1-1	.	.	TGTGCCAGCTCTCTCTCCGCGACAGGGAACACTGAAGCTTTCTTT	CASSLSATGNTEAFF
TRBV7-3	TRBJ2-5	.	.	TGTGCCAGCAGCTTAGGAGCGAAGGAGACCCAGTACTTC	CASSLGAKETQYF
TRBV5-5	TRBJ2-1	TRBD2	.	TGTGCCAGCAGCTTCCCCCACGAAAGGGACTACAGTGGCAATGAGCAGTTCTTC	CASSFPHERDYSGNEQFF
TRBV3-1/TRBV3-2	TRBJ1-4	.	.	TGTGCCAGCAGCCAAGGTCCCGCAACTAATGAAAAACTGTTTTTT	CASSQGPATNEKLFF
TRBV13	TRBJ2-5	TRBD1	.	TGTGCCAGCAGCACCTGGGACAGGCAAGAGACCCAGTACTTC	CASSTWDRQETQYF
TRBV5-5	TRBJ2-7	TRBD1	few	TGTGCCAGCAGCTTCCCCTCGACAGGGCCCAAAAACTGGCAGTACTTC	CASSFPSTGPKNWQYF
TRBV5-4	TRBJ2-7	.	.	TGTGCCAGCAGCTTGTCCTTGGCCTCCTCCTACGAGCAGTACTTC	CASSLSLASSYEQYF
TRBV10-3	TRBJ2-2	TRBD2	.	TGTGCCATCAGTCTAGCGGATGGCACCGGGGAGCTGTTTTTT	CAISLADGTGELFF
TRBV18	TRBJ2-7	TRBD2	.	TGTGCCAGCTCACCAGGCGGGGGGCCTTACGAGCAGTACTTC	CASSPGGGPYEQYF
TRBV7-9	TRBJ2-7	.	.	TGTGCCAGCAGCTACGTAGTCGGCGAGCAGTACTTC	CASSYVVGEQYF
TRBV6-6	TRBJ2-1	.	.	TGTGCCAGCCGCGACTATAGCAATGAGCAGTTCTTC	CASRDYSNEQFF
TRBV13	TRBJ2-3	.	.	TGTGCCAGCAGCTTAGTTCGGGATACGCAGTATTTT	CASSLVRDTQYF
TRBV4-2	TRBJ1-2	TRBD1	.	TGTGCCAGCAGGACAGGGAATAAGTATGGCTACACCTTC	CASRTGNKYGYTF
TRBV27	TRBJ1-4	.	.	TGTGCCAGCAGCGACCGGGGGACCGGGGGAACTAATGAAAAACTGTTTTTT	CASSDRGTGGTNEKLFF
TRBV2	TRBJ1-1	.	.	TGTGCCAGCAGTCCCAGGGAATTGGTGGCTTTCTTT	CASSPRELVAFF
TRBV5-6	TRBJ1-5	TRBD1	.	TGTGCCAGCAGCACGTGGACAGGATATAGCAATCAGCCCCAGCATTTT	CASSTWTGYSNQPQHF
TRBV18	TRBJ2-2	.	.	TGTGCCAGCTCACCGGTTGGAGCGAACACCGGGGAGCTGTTTTTT	CASSPVGANTGELFF
TRBV6-5	TRBJ2-7	TRBD1	.	TGTGCCAGCAGTTACTCGGTGACAGGGTCGTACGAGCAGTACTTC	CASSYSVTGSYEQYF
TRBV2	TRBJ2-5	TRBD2	.	TGTGCCAGCAGGGGCGGACTAGCGGGGCCCCAAGAGACCCAGTACTTC	CASRGGLAGPQETQYF
TRBV6-5	TRBJ1-2	TRBD1	.	TGTGCCTCCTCCAGGGGGCGCGCTAACTATGGCTACACCTTC	CASSRGRANYGYTF
TRBV18	TRBJ2-7	.	.	TGTGCCAGCTCACCACGACTAGTGGAGGGCGAGCAGTACTTC	CASSPRLVEGEQYF
TRBV2	TRBJ1-5	TRBD1	.	TGTGCCAGCAGGGGGACAGCCGGGAGCTCGCCCCAGCATTTT	CASRGTAGSSPQHF
TRBV19	TRBJ1-1	.	few	TGTGCCAGTAGTATCCAGCTGGAGACTGAAGCTTTCTTT	CASSIQLETEAFF
TRBV12-3/TRBV12-4	TRBJ2-4	.	.	TGTGCCAGCGTCCGTGCGGGCATTCAGTACTTC	CASVRAGIQYF
TRBV3-1/TRBV3-2	TRBJ1-5	TRBD1	.	TGTGCCAGCAGCCGGACAGGGGGCTACAATCAGCCCCAGCATTTT	CASSRTGGYNQPQHF
TRBV15	TRBJ2-1	TRBD1	.	TGTGCCACCAGCAGAGACCCCCGGGACAGTAACAATGAGCAGTTCTTC	CATSRDPRDSNNEQFF